This T cell receptor (beta chain) was sequenced during a study of blood T cell repertoires in COVID-19. Using immunoSEQ multiplex PCR, the repertoire was profiled, and TCRdb retains in-frame clones only, with some absent. The sample consists of about 39,000 clones, approximately 80% of them appearing once. Germline-derived CDR1 and CDR2 are LNHNV and YYDKDF (reference sequence). The CDR3 totals 13 residues. V shed 9 bases, J shed 5 bases, and the junction held 7 bases outside the gene matches. This clone was observed once. This clonotype originated in a man in his fifties or sixties in a cohort sampled during active COVID-19. The sample was peripheral blood. The chain recombines TRBV15 with TRBJ2-7; 10 bases are shared with TRBD2. The CDR3, as DNA: TGTGCCACGAAACAAGCGGGAGGGGACGAGCAGTACTTC. This gives the protein CATKQAGGDEQYF.